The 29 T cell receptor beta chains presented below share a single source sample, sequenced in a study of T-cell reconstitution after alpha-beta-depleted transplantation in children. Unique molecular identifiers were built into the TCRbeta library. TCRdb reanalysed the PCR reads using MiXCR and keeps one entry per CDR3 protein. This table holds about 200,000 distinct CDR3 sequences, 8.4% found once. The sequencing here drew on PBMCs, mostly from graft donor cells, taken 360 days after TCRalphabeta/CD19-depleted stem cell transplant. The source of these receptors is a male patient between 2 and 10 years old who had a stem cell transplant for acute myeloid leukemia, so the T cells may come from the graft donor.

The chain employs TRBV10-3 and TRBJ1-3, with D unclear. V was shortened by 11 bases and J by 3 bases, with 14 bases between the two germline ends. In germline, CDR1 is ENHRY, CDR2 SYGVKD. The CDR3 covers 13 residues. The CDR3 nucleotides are TGTGCCGCCCTTGAGGACTATGGAAACACCATATATTTT. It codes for CAALEDYGNTIYF.

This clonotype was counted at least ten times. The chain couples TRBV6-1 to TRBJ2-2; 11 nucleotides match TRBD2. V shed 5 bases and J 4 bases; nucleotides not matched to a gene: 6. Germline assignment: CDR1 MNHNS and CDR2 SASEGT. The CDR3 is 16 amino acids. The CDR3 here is CASSKRLAGPTGELFF. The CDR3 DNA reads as TGTGCCAGCAGTAAGAGACTAGCGGGACCCACCGGGGAGCTGTTTTTT.

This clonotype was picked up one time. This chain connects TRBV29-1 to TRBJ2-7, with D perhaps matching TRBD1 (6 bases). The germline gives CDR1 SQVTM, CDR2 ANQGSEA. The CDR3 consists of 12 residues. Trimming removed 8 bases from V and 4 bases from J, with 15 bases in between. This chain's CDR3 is CSFQGWRYEQYF. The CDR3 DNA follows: TGCAGCTTTCAGGGGTGGAGGTACGAGCAGTACTTC.

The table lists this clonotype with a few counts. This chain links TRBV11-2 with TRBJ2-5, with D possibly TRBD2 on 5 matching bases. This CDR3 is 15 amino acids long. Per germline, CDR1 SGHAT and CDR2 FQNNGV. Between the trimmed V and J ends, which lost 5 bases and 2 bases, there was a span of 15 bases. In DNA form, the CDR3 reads TGTGCCAGCAGCCGAGGGAGTTTGGTGCAAGAGACCCAGTACTTC. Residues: CASSRGSLVQETQYF.

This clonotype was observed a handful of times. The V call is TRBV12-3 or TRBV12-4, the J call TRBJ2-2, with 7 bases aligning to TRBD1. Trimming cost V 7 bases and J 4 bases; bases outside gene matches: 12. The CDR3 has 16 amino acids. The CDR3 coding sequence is TGTGCCAGCACCGAACCGACAGGGAGCGTCACCGGGGAGCTGTTTTTT. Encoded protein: CASTEPTGSVTGELFF.

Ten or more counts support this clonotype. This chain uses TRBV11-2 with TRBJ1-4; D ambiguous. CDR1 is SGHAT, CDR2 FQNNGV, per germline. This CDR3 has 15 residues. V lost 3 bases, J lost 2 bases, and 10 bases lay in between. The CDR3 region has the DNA TGTGCCAGCAGCTTGATAGAAGCTACTAATGAAAAACTGTTTTTT. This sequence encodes CASSLIEATNEKLFF. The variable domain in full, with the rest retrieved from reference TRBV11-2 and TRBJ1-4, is EAGVAQSPRYKIIEKRQSVAFWCNPISGHATLYWYQQILGQGPKLLIQFQNNGVVDDSQLPKDRFSAERLKGVDSTLKIQPAKLEDSAVYLCASSLIEATNEKLFFGSGTQLSVL.

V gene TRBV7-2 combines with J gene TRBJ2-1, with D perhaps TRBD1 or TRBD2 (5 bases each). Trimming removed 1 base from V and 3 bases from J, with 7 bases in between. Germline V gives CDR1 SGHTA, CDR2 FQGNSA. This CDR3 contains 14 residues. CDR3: CASSLGGYYNEQFF. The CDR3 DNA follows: TGTGCCAGCAGCTTAGGGGGGTACTACAATGAGCAGTTCTTC.

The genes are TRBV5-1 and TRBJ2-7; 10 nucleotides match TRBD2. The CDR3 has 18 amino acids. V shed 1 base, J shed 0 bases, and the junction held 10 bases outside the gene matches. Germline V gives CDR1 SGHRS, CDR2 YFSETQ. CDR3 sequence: CASSLSSGRFDSSYEQYF. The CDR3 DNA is TGCGCCAGCAGCTTGAGTAGCGGGAGGTTTGACAGCTCCTACGAGCAGTACTTC.

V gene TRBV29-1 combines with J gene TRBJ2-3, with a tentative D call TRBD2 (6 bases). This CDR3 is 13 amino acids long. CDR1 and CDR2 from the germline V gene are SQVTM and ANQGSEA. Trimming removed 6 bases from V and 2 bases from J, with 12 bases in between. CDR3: CSVLGLDTDTQYF. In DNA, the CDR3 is TGCAGCGTGTTGGGACTGGACACAGATACGCAGTATTTT.

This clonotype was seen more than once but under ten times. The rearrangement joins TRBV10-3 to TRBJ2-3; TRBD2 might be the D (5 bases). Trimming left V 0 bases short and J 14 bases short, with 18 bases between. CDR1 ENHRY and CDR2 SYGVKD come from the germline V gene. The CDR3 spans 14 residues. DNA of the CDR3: TGTGCCATCAGTGAGTCTGTCGGGGAACAGAATGGGTATTTT. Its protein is CAISESVGEQNGYF.

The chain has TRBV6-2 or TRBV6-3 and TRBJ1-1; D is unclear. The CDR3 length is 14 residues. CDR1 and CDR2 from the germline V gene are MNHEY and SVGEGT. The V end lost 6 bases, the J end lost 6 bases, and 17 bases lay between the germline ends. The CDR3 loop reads CASSPTVGRAEAFF. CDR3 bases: TGTGCCAGCAGCCCAACAGTGGGCAGAGCTGAAGCTTTCTTT.

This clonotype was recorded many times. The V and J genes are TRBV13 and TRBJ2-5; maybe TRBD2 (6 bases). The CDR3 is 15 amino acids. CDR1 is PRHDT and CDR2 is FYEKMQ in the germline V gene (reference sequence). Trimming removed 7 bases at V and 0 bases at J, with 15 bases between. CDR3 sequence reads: CASTVFRDYQETQYF. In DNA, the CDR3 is TGTGCCAGCACCGTCTTCCGGGACTACCAAGAGACCCAGTACTTC.

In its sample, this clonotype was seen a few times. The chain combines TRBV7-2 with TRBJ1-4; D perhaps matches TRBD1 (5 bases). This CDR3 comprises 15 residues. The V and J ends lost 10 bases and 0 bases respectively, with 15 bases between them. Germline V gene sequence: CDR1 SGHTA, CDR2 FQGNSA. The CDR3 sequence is CATGRSLATNEKLFF. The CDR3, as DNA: TGTGCCACGGGACGATCTCTTGCAACTAATGAAAAACTGTTTTTT.

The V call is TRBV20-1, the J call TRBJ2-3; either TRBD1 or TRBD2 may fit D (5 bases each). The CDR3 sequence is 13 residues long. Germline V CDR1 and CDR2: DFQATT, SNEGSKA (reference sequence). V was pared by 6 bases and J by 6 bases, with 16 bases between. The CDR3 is CSAPDKGVDTQYF. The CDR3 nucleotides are TGCAGTGCCCCGGACAAGGGAGTGGATACGCAGTATTTT.

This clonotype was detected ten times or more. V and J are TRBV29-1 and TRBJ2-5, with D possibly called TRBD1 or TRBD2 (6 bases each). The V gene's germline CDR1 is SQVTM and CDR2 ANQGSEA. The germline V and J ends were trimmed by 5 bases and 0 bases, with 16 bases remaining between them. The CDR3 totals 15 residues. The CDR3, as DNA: TGCAGCGTTTGGGGCAGGGGACTCCACCAAGAGACCCAGTACTTC. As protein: CSVWGRGLHQETQYF.

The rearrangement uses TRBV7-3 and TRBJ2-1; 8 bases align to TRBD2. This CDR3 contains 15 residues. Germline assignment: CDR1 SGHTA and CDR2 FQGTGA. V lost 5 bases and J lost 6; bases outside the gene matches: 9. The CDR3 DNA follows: TGTGCCAGCAGCCCCCGGGGGGGCGGCTTCAATGAGCAGTTCTTC. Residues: CASSPRGGGFNEQFF.

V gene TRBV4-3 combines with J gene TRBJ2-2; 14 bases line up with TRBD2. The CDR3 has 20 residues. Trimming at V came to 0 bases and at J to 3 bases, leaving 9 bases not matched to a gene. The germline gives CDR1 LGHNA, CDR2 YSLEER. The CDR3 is CASSQEDRGLAGADTGELFF. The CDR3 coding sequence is TGCGCCAGCAGCCAAGAGGACAGGGGACTAGCGGGAGCAGACACCGGGGAGCTGTTTTTT.

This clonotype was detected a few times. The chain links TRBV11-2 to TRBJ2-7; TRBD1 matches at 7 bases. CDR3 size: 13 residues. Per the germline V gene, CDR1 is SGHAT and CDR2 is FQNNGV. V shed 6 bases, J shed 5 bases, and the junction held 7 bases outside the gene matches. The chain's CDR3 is CASSRDRAHEQYV. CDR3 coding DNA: TGTGCCAGCAGTCGAGACAGGGCCCACGAGCAGTACGTC.

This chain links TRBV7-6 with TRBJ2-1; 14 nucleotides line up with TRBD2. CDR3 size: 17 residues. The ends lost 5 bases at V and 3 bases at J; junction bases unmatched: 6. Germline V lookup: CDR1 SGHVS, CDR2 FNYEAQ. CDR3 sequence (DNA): TGTGCCAGCAGCCCAGGGACTAGCGGGAGAAGCTACAATGAGCAGTTCTTC. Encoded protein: CASSPGTSGRSYNEQFF.

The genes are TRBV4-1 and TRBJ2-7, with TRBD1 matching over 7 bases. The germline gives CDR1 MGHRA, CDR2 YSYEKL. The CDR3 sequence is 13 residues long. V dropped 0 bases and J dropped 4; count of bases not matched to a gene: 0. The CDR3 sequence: CASSQEQGYEQYV. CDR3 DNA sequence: TGCGCCAGCAGCCAAGAACAGGGGTACGAGCAGTACGTC.

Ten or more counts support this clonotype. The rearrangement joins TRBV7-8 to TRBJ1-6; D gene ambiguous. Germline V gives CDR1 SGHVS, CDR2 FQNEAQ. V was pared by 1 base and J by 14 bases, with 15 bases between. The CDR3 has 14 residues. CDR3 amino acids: CASSLVKREYSLHF. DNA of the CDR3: TGTGCCAGCAGCTTAGTAAAAAGGGAATACTCCCTCCACTTT.

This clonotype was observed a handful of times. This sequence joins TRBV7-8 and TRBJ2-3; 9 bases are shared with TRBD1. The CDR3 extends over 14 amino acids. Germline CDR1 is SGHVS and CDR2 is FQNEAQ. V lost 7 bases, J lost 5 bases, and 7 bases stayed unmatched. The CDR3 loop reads CASNNLTGGDTQYF. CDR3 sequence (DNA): TGTGCCAGCAACAACTTGACAGGGGGAGATACGCAGTATTTT.

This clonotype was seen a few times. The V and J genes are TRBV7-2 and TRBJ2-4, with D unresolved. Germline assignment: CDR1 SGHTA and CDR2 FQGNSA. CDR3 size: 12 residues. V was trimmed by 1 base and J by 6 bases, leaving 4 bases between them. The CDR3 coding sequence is TGTGCCAGCAGCTTAGTCGGAAACATTCAGTACTTC. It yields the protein CASSLVGNIQYF.

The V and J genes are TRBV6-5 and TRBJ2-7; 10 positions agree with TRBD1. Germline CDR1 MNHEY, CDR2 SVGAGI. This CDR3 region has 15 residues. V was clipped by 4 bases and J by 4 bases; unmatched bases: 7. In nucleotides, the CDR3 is TGTGCCAGCAGTTCACCGGGACAGGGGTCTTACGAGCAGTACTTC. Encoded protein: CASSSPGQGSYEQYF.

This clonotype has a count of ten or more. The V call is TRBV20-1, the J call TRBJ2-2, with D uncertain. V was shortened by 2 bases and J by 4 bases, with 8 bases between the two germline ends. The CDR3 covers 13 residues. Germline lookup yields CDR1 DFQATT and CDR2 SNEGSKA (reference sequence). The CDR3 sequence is CSARLGFTGELFF. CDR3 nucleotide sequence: TGCAGTGCTAGATTAGGCTTCACCGGGGAGCTGTTTTTT.

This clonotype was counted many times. CDR3 in amino acids: CASSQDRGVSGSIQYF. Here the CDR3 DNA reads TGCGCCAGCAGCCAAGACAGGGGGGTCTCAGGGAGCATTCAGTACTTC. The rearrangement joins TRBV4-3 to TRBJ2-4, with a possible D match to TRBD1 (7 bases). Germline CDR1 reads LGHNA; CDR2 reads YSLEER. The CDR3 sequence is 16 residues long. V lost 0 bases and J 9 bases, leaving 18 bases between the germline ends.

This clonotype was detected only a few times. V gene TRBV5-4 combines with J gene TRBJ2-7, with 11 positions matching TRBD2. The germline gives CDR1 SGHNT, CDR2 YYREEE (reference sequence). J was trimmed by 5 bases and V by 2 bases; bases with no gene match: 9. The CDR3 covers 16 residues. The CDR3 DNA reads TGTGCCAGCAGCTTCCGTCGACTAGCGGGATCCGACGAGCAGTACTTC. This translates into CASSFRRLAGSDEQYF.

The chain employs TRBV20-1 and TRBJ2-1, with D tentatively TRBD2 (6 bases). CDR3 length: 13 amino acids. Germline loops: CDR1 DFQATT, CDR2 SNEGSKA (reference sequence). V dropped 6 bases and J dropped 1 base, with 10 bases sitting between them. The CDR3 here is CSALRGSYNEQFF. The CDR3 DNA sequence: TGCAGTGCCTTACGGGGGTCCTACAATGAGCAGTTCTTC.

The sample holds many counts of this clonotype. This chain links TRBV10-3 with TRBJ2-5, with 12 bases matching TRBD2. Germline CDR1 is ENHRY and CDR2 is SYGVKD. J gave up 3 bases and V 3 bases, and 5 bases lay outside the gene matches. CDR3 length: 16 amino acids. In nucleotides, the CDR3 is TGTGCCATCAGTGAAAGGCTAGCGGGAGGGGAAGAGACCCAGTACTTC. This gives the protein CAISERLAGGEETQYF.